This entry lists 19 T cell receptor beta chains sequenced from one sample in a study of blood T cell repertoires in COVID-19. Profiled with immunoSEQ multiplex PCR; TCRdb holds only in-frame clones, not every one. The table has 260,000 or so clones, 87% seen once; the top ten hold 2% to 3%. Sequencing input: PBMCs or T cells enriched from blood (not recorded which). Receptors were obtained from a woman in her 30s with acute COVID-19.

This clone was found once. CDR3 sequence reads: CASRGVLEKLFF. CDR3 DNA: TGTGCCAGCAGGGGAGTTTTGGAAAAACTGTTTTTT. The chain uses TRBV7-8 and TRBJ1-4; the D is unclear. This CDR3 has 12 residues. Germline values: CDR1 SGHVS, CDR2 FQNEAQ. Trimming cost V 6 bases and J 8 bases, with 10 bases left between them. The whole variable domain, remainder taken from reference TRBV7-8 and TRBJ1-4, is GAGVSQSPRYKVAKRGQDVALRCDPISGHVSLFWYQQALGQGPEFLTYFQNEAQLDKSGLPSDRFFAERPEGSVSTLKIQRTQQEDSAVYLCASRGVLEKLFFGSGTQLSVL.

The V call is TRBV11-3, the J call TRBJ2-2; D is possibly TRBD1 (6 bases). In germline, CDR1 is SGHNT, CDR2 YENEEA. V gave up 2 bases and J gave up 5 bases, with 27 bases separating them. This CDR3 is built from 20 residues. This CDR3 reads CASSLSVLGQHNRETGELFF. CDR3 nucleotide sequence: TGTGCCAGCAGCTTAAGCGTTCTCGGACAACATAACAGGGAAACCGGGGAGCTGTTTTTT.

The rearrangement joins TRBV4-1 to TRBJ1-2; D unresolved. V was clipped by 1 base and J by 3 bases, with 6 bases between them. The CDR3 is 13 amino acids. The germline V gene encodes CDR1 MGHRA and CDR2 YSYEKL. Here the CDR3 reads CASSQATYYGYTF. CDR3 nucleotide sequence: TGCGCCAGCAGCCAAGCTACTTACTATGGCTACACCTTC.

The chain has TRBV7-8 and TRBJ2-5, with 11 bases identical to TRBD1. Germline V lookup: CDR1 SGHVS, CDR2 FQNEAQ. V dropped 4 bases and J dropped 5; count of bases not matched to a gene: 12. The CDR3 sequence is 17 residues long. The CDR3 is CASSWTGGADLSETQYF. In DNA, the CDR3 is TGTGCCAGCAGCTGGACAGGGGGCGCGGATTTATCGGAGACCCAGTACTTC.

The CDR3 DNA follows: TGCGCCAGCAGCTTGGGGAGCTACACAGATACGCAGTATTTT. Protein: CASSLGSYTDTQYF. V gene TRBV5-1 combines with J gene TRBJ2-3; D ambiguous. Trimming stripped 0 bases from V and 2 bases from J, with 7 bases between. Germline CDR1 reads SGHRS; CDR2 reads YFSETQ. The CDR3 runs 14 residues.

This rearrangement joins TRBV5-1 to TRBJ1-6; 8 nucleotides agree with TRBD1. The CDR3 totals 16 residues. V shed 1 base, J shed 4 bases, and the junction held 4 bases outside the gene matches. Germline CDR1 is SGHRS and CDR2 is YFSETQ. CDR3 sequence (DNA): TGCGCCAGCAGCTTGACAGGGGGGAGATATAATTCACCCCTCCACTTT. The encoded protein is CASSLTGGRYNSPLHF. Variable domain in full (rest from reference TRBV5-1 and TRBJ1-6): KAGVTQTPRYLIKTRGQQVTLSCSPISGHRSVSWYQQTPGQGLQFLFEYFSETQRNKGNFPGRFSGRQFSNSRSEMNVSTLELGDSALYLCASSLTGGRYNSPLHFGNGTRLTVT.

This chain links TRBV5-1 with TRBJ1-1; 9 bases align to TRBD1. There are 14 residues in the CDR3. Trimming cost V 4 bases and J 6 bases; bases outside gene matches: 7. Per germline, CDR1 SGHRS and CDR2 YFSETQ. CDR3 region: CASSRRQGDAEAFF. In nucleotides, the CDR3 is TGCGCCAGCAGCCGTCGACAGGGGGACGCTGAAGCTTTCTTT.

In DNA form, the CDR3 reads TGCAGTGCTATTGACATTAGCAATCAGCCCCAGCATTTT. The encoded protein is CSAIDISNQPQHF. V is TRBV20-1 and J is TRBJ1-5, with D unresolved. V was pared by 4 bases and J by 0 bases, with 7 bases between. CDR3 length equals 13 residues. The V gene's germline CDR1 is DFQATT and CDR2 SNEGSKA (reference sequence).

The chain carries TRBV13 and TRBJ1-3; unclear D gene. V gave up 1 base and J gave up 2 bases, with 12 bases separating them. Germline CDR1 is PRHDT and CDR2 is FYEKMQ (reference sequence). This CDR3 region has 16 residues. CDR3 nucleotides: TGTGCCAGCAGCTTAGTTCAGGAAAATCCTGGAAACACCATATATTTT. Its protein product is CASSLVQENPGNTIYF.

The V call is TRBV14, the J call TRBJ1-1, with D unresolved. Germline assignment: CDR1 SGHDN and CDR2 FVKESK. CDR3 size: 15 residues. V was shortened by 2 bases and J by 1 base, with 11 bases between the two germline ends. CDR3 residues: CASSQLPPGNTEAFF. CDR3 nucleotides: TGTGCCAGCAGCCAACTTCCCCCCGGGAACACTGAAGCTTTCTTT. The variable domain in full, with the rest retrieved from reference TRBV14 and TRBJ1-1, is EAGVTQFPSHSVIEKGQTVTLRCDPISGHDNLYWYRRVMGKEIKFLLHFVKESKQDESGMPNNRFLAERTGGTYSTLKVQPAELEDSGVYFCASSQLPPGNTEAFFGQGTRLTVV.

The V and J genes are TRBV30 and TRBJ1-2; D gene ambiguous. There are 17 residues in the CDR3. Germline loops: CDR1 GTSNPN, CDR2 SVGIG (reference sequence). V dropped 1 base and J dropped 1 base, with 19 bases sitting between them. The CDR3 DNA sequence: TGTGCCTGGAGTGGATCGTTGTTGGACTCGGGTAACTATGGCTACACCTTC. Translated: CAWSGSLLDSGNYGYTF.

The chain uses TRBV7-9 and TRBJ2-5; no definite D call. CDR1 and CDR2 (germline): SEHNR, FQNEAQ (reference sequence). This CDR3 spans 15 amino acids. V gave up 4 bases and J gave up 2 bases, with 14 bases separating them. CDR3 in amino acids: CASSSHRLDQETQYF. The CDR3 DNA follows: TGTGCCAGCAGCTCACATAGACTTGATCAAGAGACCCAGTACTTC.

This clone was seen just once. The V and J genes are TRBV2 and TRBJ2-1; 8 positions match TRBD1. The germline V gene has CDR1 SNHLY and CDR2 FYNNEI. The CDR3 extends over 15 amino acids. The trim removed 8 bases at V and 3 bases at J, leaving 9 bases unmatched. CDR3 bases: TGTGCCAGCGGGACCAGACAGGGGCGCTACAATGAGCAGTTCTTC. Residues: CASGTRQGRYNEQFF.

This clone has just one count. This chain joins TRBV5-1 and TRBJ1-2, with D perhaps TRBD1 (5 bases). The CDR3 covers 18 residues. V was cut by 4 bases and J by 0 bases, with 22 bases left in between. Germline V gives CDR1 SGHRS, CDR2 YFSETQ. CDR3 region: CASSEYKIGRAANYGYTF. The DNA of the CDR3 is TGCGCCAGCAGCGAATACAAGATCGGCAGGGCAGCTAACTATGGCTACACCTTC.

The chain carries TRBV4-1 and TRBJ1-5; D remains unclear. Trimming removed 4 bases at V and 0 bases at J, with 10 bases between. Germline V lookup: CDR1 MGHRA, CDR2 YSYEKL. The CDR3 spans 15 residues. This CDR3 is CASSPTTVSNQPQHF. DNA for the CDR3: TGCGCCAGCAGCCCTACAACAGTTAGCAATCAGCCCCAGCATTTT.

About this clone itself: In the same sample, other DNA sequences code for this CDR3. The chain joins TRBV7-2 to TRBJ2-5, with 7 positions matching TRBD2. The length of the CDR3 is 13 residues. Unmatched junction bases numbered 1, after V lost 4 bases and J lost 2 bases. Germline loops: CDR1 SGHTA, CDR2 FQGNSA. The chain's CDR3 is CASSWGGQETQYF. CDR3 nucleotide sequence: TGTGCCAGCAGCTGGGGGGGGCAAGAGACCCAGTACTTC. The whole variable domain, remainder taken from reference TRBV7-2 and TRBJ2-5, is GAGVSQSPSNKVTEKGKDVELRCDPISGHTALYWYRQSLGQGLEFLIYFQGNSAPDKSGLPSDRFSAERTGGSVSTLTIQRTQQEDSAVYLCASSWGGQETQYFGPGTRLLVL.

The genes are TRBV2 and TRBJ2-5; D unclear. Germline-derived CDR1 and CDR2 are SNHLY and FYNNEI. With 5 bases removed from V and 5 bases from J, the gap between germline ends came to 21 bases. This CDR3 is built from 16 residues. CDR3: CASSPSGGIPAETQYF. CDR3 sequence (DNA): TGTGCCAGCAGTCCAAGTGGCGGAATCCCGGCGGAGACCCAGTACTTC.

The chain links TRBV2 to TRBJ1-6; 9 bases align to TRBD1. Germline values: CDR1 SNHLY, CDR2 FYNNEI. The CDR3 spans 14 residues. V gave up 5 bases and J gave up 7 bases; unmatched junction bases: 3. Here the CDR3 reads CASSSGTGNSPLHF. The DNA of the CDR3 is TGTGCCAGCAGTTCCGGGACAGGGAATTCACCCCTCCACTTT. The full variable domain, completed using reference TRBV2 and TRBJ1-6, is EPEVTQTPSHQVTQMGQEVILRCVPISNHLYFYWYRQILGQKVEFLVSFYNNEISEKSEIFDDQFSVERPDGSNFTLKIRSTKLEDSAMYFCASSSGTGNSPLHFGNGTRLTVT.

The J gene is TRBJ1-1, the V gene TRBV30, with TRBD1 as a possible D gene (6 bases). Germline CDR1 and CDR2: GTSNPN and SVGIG (reference sequence). V lost 8 bases and J 3 bases, leaving 22 bases between the germline ends. The CDR3 sequence is 15 residues long. In nucleotides, the CDR3 is TGTGCCGGGCTGGGGGCCCGAGGGAGTCACACTGAAGCTTTCTTT. Its translation: CAGLGARGSHTEAFF.